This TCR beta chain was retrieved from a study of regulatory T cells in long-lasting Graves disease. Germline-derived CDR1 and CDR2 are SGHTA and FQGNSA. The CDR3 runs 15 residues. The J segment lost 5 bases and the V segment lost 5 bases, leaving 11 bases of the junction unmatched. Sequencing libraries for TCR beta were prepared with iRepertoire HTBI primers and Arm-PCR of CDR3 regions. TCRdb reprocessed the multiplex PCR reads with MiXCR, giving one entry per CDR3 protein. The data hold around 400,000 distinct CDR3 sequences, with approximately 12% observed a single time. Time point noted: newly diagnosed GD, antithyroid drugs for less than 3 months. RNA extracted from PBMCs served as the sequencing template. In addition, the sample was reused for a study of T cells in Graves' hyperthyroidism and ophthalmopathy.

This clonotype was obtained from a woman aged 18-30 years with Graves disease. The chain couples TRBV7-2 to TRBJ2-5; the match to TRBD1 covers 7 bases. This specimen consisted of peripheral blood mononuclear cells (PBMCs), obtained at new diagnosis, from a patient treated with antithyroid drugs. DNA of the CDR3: TGTGCCAGCAGCCGTTCACAGGGGAGAGTTGAGACCCAGTACTTC. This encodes CASSRSQGRVETQYF. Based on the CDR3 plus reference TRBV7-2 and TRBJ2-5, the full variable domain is GAGVSQSPSNKVTEKGKDVELRCDPISGHTALYWYRQSLGQGLEFLIYFQGNSAPDKSGLPSDRFSAERTGGSVSTLTIQRTQQEDSAVYLCASSRSQGRVETQYFGPGTRLLVL.